This TCR beta chain was documented in a study of neurological immune-mediated disorders. This clonotype was counted many times. The V gene end was trimmed by 1 base and the J gene end by 3 bases; junction bases not matched to a gene: 5. In germline, CDR1 is LNHNV, CDR2 YYDKDF (reference sequence). CDR3 size: 16 residues. The cDNA was produced through 5'RACE with 10-nucleotide random UMIs. TCRdb re-called the 5' RACE reads with MiXCR, one entry per CDR3 protein. Of 40,000 or so distinct CDR3 sequences in the sample, about 4.8% are singletons; the top ten hold 8.5% to 10%. The clonotype comes from a man younger than 35 in good health. Sequencing input: CD4+ T cells from blood. The genes are TRBV15 and TRBJ2-2; 7 bases map to TRBD1. The DNA for the CDR3 is TGTGCCACCAGCAGAGGTGGGACAGTGTACACCGGGGAGCTGTTTTTT. Amino acids: CATSRGGTVYTGELFF. The entire variable domain, with the rest obtained from reference TRBV15 and TRBJ2-2, is as follows: DAMVIQNPRYQVTQFGKPVTLSCSQTLNHNVMYWYQQKSSQAPKLLFHYYDKDFNNEADTPDNFQSRRPNTSFCFLDIRSPGLGDTAMYLCATSRGGTVYTGELFFGEGSRLTVL.